Below are 19 T cell receptor beta chains sequenced from a single sample in a study of blood T cell repertoires in COVID-19. Sequencing used immunoSEQ multiplex PCR; TCRdb keeps in-frame clones, though not all of them. The sample has about 100,000 clones, around 90% seen once; the top ten hold 4% to 5.5%. The sample taken for sequencing was peripheral blood. The receptors were sampled from a woman in her forties or fifties with COVID-19, enrolled during active disease.

J is TRBJ1-5 and V is TRBV30, with 8 bases matching TRBD1. The CDR3 sequence is 14 residues long. The germline CDR1 and CDR2 sequences are GTSNPN and SVGIG (reference sequence). The J segment lost 7 bases and the V segment lost 2 bases, leaving 7 bases of the junction unmatched. CDR3 protein: CAWSPQGAGQPQHF. The CDR3 nucleotides are TGTGCCTGGAGTCCGCAGGGGGCAGGACAGCCCCAGCATTTT.

This clone was seen a handful of times. This sequence joins TRBV3-1 (or the pseudogene TRBV3-2) and TRBJ1-2; TRBD1 might be the D (6 bases). CDR3 length: 12 amino acids. Germline V gene data show CDR1 as LGHDT and CDR2 as YNNKEL (reference sequence). Trimming shortened V by 3 bases and J by 5 bases, and 7 bases separated the two germline ends. Here the CDR3 DNA reads TGTGCCAGCAGCCAGACAGGATATGGCTACACCTTC. Translating gives CASSQTGYGYTF.

V usage is TRBV7-8 and J usage is TRBJ2-7; the D gene is possibly TRBD2 (5 bases). Germline CDR1 and CDR2: SGHVS and FQNEAQ. This CDR3 contains 14 residues. V lost 0 bases and J 2 bases, leaving 8 bases between the germline ends. The DNA of the CDR3 is TGTGCCAGCAGCTTAGCAGGAGGACCCTACGAGCAGTACTTC. Residues: CASSLAGGPYEQYF.

This chain uses TRBV6-5 with TRBJ2-2; 7 bases align to TRBD1. The V and J ends lost 2 bases and 5 bases, in that order; junction bases with no gene match: 2. The CDR3 contains 14 residues. Germline loops: CDR1 MNHEY, CDR2 SVGAGI. The CDR3 DNA reads as TGTGCCAGCAGTTACGGGACAGTTACCGGGGAGCTGTTTTTT. It encodes CASSYGTVTGELFF.

The chain's CDR3 is CASSQGDRDSEKLFF. Here the CDR3 DNA reads TGCGCCAGCAGCCAAGGGGACAGGGATAGTGAAAAACTGTTTTTT. The chain has TRBV4-1 and TRBJ1-4, with 9 nucleotides matching TRBD1. CDR1 and CDR2 (germline): MGHRA, YSYEKL. The CDR3 spans 15 residues. The ends lost 1 base at V and 7 bases at J; junction bases unmatched: 4.

This clone was seen only a few times. The rearrangement links TRBV2 to TRBJ1-6; D not certain. Between the trimmed V and J ends, which lost 5 bases and 6 bases, there was a span of 8 bases. The CDR3 is 13 amino acids. Looked up from germline, CDR1 is SNHLY and CDR2 is FYNNEI. CDR3 sequence reads: CASSLGPNSPLHF. DNA for the CDR3: TGTGCCAGCAGTTTGGGCCCTAATTCACCCCTCCACTTT.

J is TRBJ1-2 and V is TRBV30, with TRBD1 matching 10 bases. J gave up 9 bases and V 2 bases, and 9 bases lay outside the gene matches. The CDR3 is made up of 14 amino acids. Germline CDR1 and CDR2: GTSNPN and SVGIG (reference sequence). In DNA form, the CDR3 reads TGTGCCTGGAGTCCACCGGGGGACAGGGGTCGCTACACCTTC. Translating gives CAWSPPGDRGRYTF.

This sequence joins TRBV5-5 and TRBJ1-5; TRBD1 matches 8 bases. From germline, CDR1 is SGHKS and CDR2 YYEKEE (reference sequence). The length of the CDR3 is 15 residues. The V segment lost 5 bases and the J segment 3 bases; nucleotides outside the gene matches: 7. The CDR3 spells CASSRTGNINQPQHF. CDR3 bases: TGTGCCAGCAGTCGGACAGGGAATATCAATCAGCCCCAGCATTTT.

This chain joins TRBV5-1 and TRBJ2-5; maybe TRBD2 (6 bases). The CDR3 loop spans 14 amino acids. Germline values: CDR1 SGHRS, CDR2 YFSETQ. V lost 4 bases and J lost 0, with 10 bases in between. CDR3 in DNA: TGCGCCAGCAGCGTGGGGACTCACCAAGAGACCCAGTACTTC. Its translation: CASSVGTHQETQYF.

This clone was observed a single time. The chain couples TRBV18 to TRBJ2-2; 11 nucleotides line up with TRBD1. After removal of 3 bases from V and 5 bases from J, the junction contained 2 bases not matched to a gene. The V gene's germline CDR1 is KGHSH and CDR2 LQKENI. The CDR3 spans 15 residues. Here the CDR3 reads CASSPDRGLTGELFF. As DNA, the CDR3 is TGTGCCAGCTCACCGGACAGGGGGCTTACCGGGGAGCTGTTTTTT.

The rearrangement uses TRBV27 and TRBJ1-1, with a possible D match to TRBD1 (5 bases). Trimming took 3 bases from V and 8 from J, leaving 16 bases between them. The CDR3 is 14 amino acids. The germline CDR1 and CDR2 sequences are MNHEY and SMNVEV (reference sequence). For the CDR3, the DNA is TGTGCCAGCAGTTTTCACCGACAGACATTGGAAGCTTTCTTT. This translates into CASSFHRQTLEAFF.

CDR3 in DNA: TGTGCCAGCAGCTTAGGCGGGGTGGGTGAAGCTTTCTTT. It encodes CASSLGGVGEAFF. V is TRBV7-3 and J is TRBJ1-1; no clear D. The V gene lost 2 bases and the J gene lost 7 bases, with 11 bases spanning the gap. Germline V gene data show CDR1 as SGHTA and CDR2 as FQGTGA. The CDR3 has 13 residues.

This clone was observed a few times. The chain uses TRBV3-1 (or the pseudogene TRBV3-2) and TRBJ2-3; 7 nucleotides agree with TRBD2. Trimming took 3 bases from V and 2 from J; bases not matched to a gene: 5. CDR3 length: 15 amino acids. Germline loops: CDR1 LGHDT, CDR2 YNNKEL (reference sequence). The CDR3 is CASSQSGDYTDTQYF. The CDR3 DNA reads as TGTGCCAGCAGCCAGAGCGGGGACTACACAGATACGCAGTATTTT.

This clone showed up just a few times. V is TRBV7-6 and J is TRBJ2-3; D is unresolved. CDR3 length equals 14 residues. The germline V gene encodes CDR1 SGHVS and CDR2 FNYEAQ. V was cut by 1 base and J by 4 bases, with 9 bases left in between. CDR3 coding DNA: TGTGCCAGCAGCTTAGTGGCCTCCCCAGATACGCAGTATTTT. Amino acids: CASSLVASPDTQYF.

The chain uses TRBV28 and TRBJ2-5, with 7 bases that match TRBD2. V lost 5 bases to trimming and J lost 1 base; unmatched junction nucleotides: 10. Germline assignment: CDR1 MDHEN and CDR2 SYDVKM. The CDR3 extends over 16 amino acids. The CDR3 bases are TGTGCCAGCAGTACCTCGGGTAGCGGGCTCCAAGAGACCCAGTACTTC. As protein: CASSTSGSGLQETQYF.

The DNA of the CDR3 is TGTGCCAGCAGTTTACAGGGGGGCAACACTGAAGCTTTCTTT. This translates into CASSLQGGNTEAFF. The V and J genes are TRBV7-3 and TRBJ1-1, with TRBD1 matching 8 bases. The CDR3 length is 14 residues. Germline lookup yields CDR1 SGHTA and CDR2 FQGTGA. The trim removed 6 bases at V and 2 bases at J, leaving 5 bases unmatched. Using reference TRBV7-3 and TRBJ1-1 for the parts outside the CDR3, the full variable domain is GAGVSQTPSNKVTEKGKYVELRCDPISGHTALYWYRQSLGQGPEFLIYFQGTGAADDSGLPNDRFFAVRPEGSVSTLKIQRTERGDSAVYLCASSLQGGNTEAFFGQGTRLTVV.

V usage is TRBV7-3 and J usage is TRBJ2-1; 12 nucleotides line up with TRBD2. The V gene's germline CDR1 is SGHTA and CDR2 FQGTGA. The CDR3 extends over 17 amino acids. With V trimmed by 5 bases and J by 7 bases, 12 bases remained unmatched. CDR3 DNA: TGTGCCAGCAGCATGGGACCACTAGCGGGGGGCCAGAATGAGCAGTTCTTC. Its protein product is CASSMGPLAGGQNEQFF. Variable domain in full (rest from reference TRBV7-3 and TRBJ2-1): GAGVSQTPSNKVTEKGKYVELRCDPISGHTALYWYRQSLGQGPEFLIYFQGTGAADDSGLPNDRFFAVRPEGSVSTLKIQRTERGDSAVYLCASSMGPLAGGQNEQFFGPGTRLTVL.

CDR3 sequence reads: CASSLGTGRFGYTF. DNA of the CDR3: TGTGCCAGCAGTTTAGGGACAGGGAGATTTGGCTACACCTTC. V and J are TRBV27 and TRBJ1-2; 9 bases are a match to TRBD1. Unmatched junction bases numbered 5, after V lost 2 bases and J lost 7 bases. Germline-derived CDR1 and CDR2 are MNHEY and SMNVEV (reference sequence). This CDR3 has 14 amino acids.

The chain is built from TRBV6-5 and TRBJ1-2; D is perhaps TRBD1 (6 bases). V was trimmed by 6 bases and J by 8 bases, leaving 13 bases between them. The CDR3 is 12 residues long. CDR1 and CDR2 from the germline V gene are MNHEY and SVGAGI. The CDR3 coding sequence is TGTGCCAGCAGGGTCGGGGGGCAAGGCTACACCTTC. It yields the protein CASRVGGQGYTF.